These T cell receptor beta chains were read from a single sample in a study of T cell changes during pregnancy in multiple sclerosis. Libraries were prepared by immunoSEQ multiplex PCR; TCRdb keeps only in-frame clonotypes and omits some of them. This sample has around 80,000 clones, with approximately 95% found just once. The source was peripheral blood, collected in the second trimester of pregnancy. The receptors stem from a female donor in good health, enrolled as a control in a pregnancy study. CDR3s include the opening cysteine and the closing phenylalanine or tryptophan. The D gene is left open where the match is weak.

d_call: -
v_call: TRBV6-6
j_call: TRBJ1-4
cdr3_aa: CASRPGGGGEKLFF

d_call: TRBD2
v_call: TRBV6-8
j_call: TRBJ2-1
cdr3_aa: CASRPVAGFSYNEQFF

d_call: -
v_call: TRBV9
j_call: TRBJ1-1
cdr3_aa: CASSVASGGELDGEAFF

d_call: -
v_call: TRBV29-1
j_call: TRBJ1-1
cdr3_aa: CSVVRPLSGGAFF

d_call: TRBD2
v_call: TRBV4-1
j_call: TRBJ2-7
cdr3_aa: CASSQESVLAGETYEQYF

d_call: TRBD1
v_call: TRBV6-1
j_call: TRBJ2-5
cdr3_aa: CASSEKTGTAVTQYF

d_call: TRBD2
v_call: TRBV5-1
j_call: TRBJ2-5
cdr3_aa: CASSLLAGKETQYF

d_call: TRBD2
v_call: TRBV19
j_call: TRBJ2-7
cdr3_aa: CASSIGGTSGYEQYF

d_call: -
v_call: TRBV5-1
j_call: TRBJ1-1
cdr3_aa: CASSLEMGTNTEAFF

d_call: TRBD2
v_call: TRBV7-9
j_call: TRBJ2-1
cdr3_aa: CASTSQAGGVEQFF

d_call: -
v_call: TRBV5-1
j_call: TRBJ1-1
cdr3_aa: CASSLIPQGGTEAFF

d_call: TRBD2
v_call: TRBV6-1
j_call: TRBJ2-3
cdr3_aa: CASSEEKGLAGGKSTDTQYF

d_call: TRBD2
v_call: TRBV4-1
j_call: TRBJ2-1
cdr3_aa: CASSQLPGLAGNEQFF

d_call: TRBD1
v_call: TRBV25-1
j_call: TRBJ1-1
cdr3_aa: CASGTGGTEAFF

d_call: TRBD1
v_call: TRBV27
j_call: TRBJ2-7
cdr3_aa: CASSLTPGQSMYEQYF

d_call: -
v_call: TRBV14
j_call: TRBJ2-7
cdr3_aa: CASSQEGRYLNEQYF

d_call: TRBD1
v_call: TRBV5-1
j_call: TRBJ2-7
cdr3_aa: CASSLGNRGTGEQYF

d_call: -
v_call: TRBV11-3
j_call: TRBJ2-5
cdr3_aa: CASSLGGPQETQYF

d_call: -
v_call: TRBV7-2
j_call: TRBJ1-2
cdr3_aa: CASSLNPGVDGYTF

d_call: -
v_call: TRBV5-1
j_call: TRBJ2-1
cdr3_aa: CASSQVGGQPDLPSSYNEQFF

d_call: -
v_call: TRBV4-1
j_call: TRBJ2-5
cdr3_aa: CASSQADRWGETQYF

d_call: -
v_call: TRBV21-1
j_call: TRBJ1-2
cdr3_aa: CASSFRRWDWASYGYTF

d_call: TRBD1
v_call: TRBV19
j_call: TRBJ1-1
cdr3_aa: CASKGQGNTEAFF

d_call: TRBD2
v_call: TRBV9
j_call: TRBJ2-5
cdr3_aa: CASSIGTSGILETQYF

d_call: TRBD2
v_call: TRBV2
j_call: TRBJ2-2
cdr3_aa: CASRLAGNTGELFF

d_call: -
v_call: TRBV5-1
j_call: TRBJ1-1
cdr3_aa: CASSLAGGMNTEAFF

d_call: -
v_call: TRBV28
j_call: TRBJ1-4
cdr3_aa: CASRRPQGFNEKLFF

d_call: TRBD2
v_call: TRBV10-3
j_call: TRBJ2-2
cdr3_aa: CAISESREVAGELFF

d_call: TRBD2
v_call: TRBV28
j_call: TRBJ2-1
cdr3_aa: CASSSGLAGVRNEQFF

d_call: -
v_call: TRBV6-1
j_call: TRBJ2-7
cdr3_aa: CASSVQAVPEEQYF

d_call: TRBD1
v_call: TRBV2
j_call: TRBJ1-6
cdr3_aa: CASSARDRESSPLHF

d_call: -
v_call: TRBV6-1
j_call: TRBJ1-3
cdr3_aa: CASSESRNTIYF

d_call: -
v_call: TRBV28
j_call: TRBJ2-7
cdr3_aa: CASSGNYEQYF

d_call: -
v_call: TRBV15
j_call: TRBJ1-4
cdr3_aa: CATSRDGSEKLFF

d_call: TRBD1
v_call: TRBV5-5
j_call: TRBJ1-4
cdr3_aa: CASSPMTGGRATNEKLFF

d_call: -
v_call: TRBV4-1
j_call: TRBJ2-7
cdr3_aa: CASSFTSDSFYEQYF

d_call: TRBD1
v_call: TRBV15
j_call: TRBJ2-5
cdr3_aa: CATSRFPGQGLSETQYF

d_call: -
v_call: TRBV7-9
j_call: TRBJ2-6
cdr3_aa: CASSPQGSGANVLTF

d_call: -
v_call: TRBV2
j_call: TRBJ2-5
cdr3_aa: CASRKDSRETQYF

d_call: -
v_call: TRBV10-3
j_call: TRBJ2-5
cdr3_aa: CAISEGLKQETQYF